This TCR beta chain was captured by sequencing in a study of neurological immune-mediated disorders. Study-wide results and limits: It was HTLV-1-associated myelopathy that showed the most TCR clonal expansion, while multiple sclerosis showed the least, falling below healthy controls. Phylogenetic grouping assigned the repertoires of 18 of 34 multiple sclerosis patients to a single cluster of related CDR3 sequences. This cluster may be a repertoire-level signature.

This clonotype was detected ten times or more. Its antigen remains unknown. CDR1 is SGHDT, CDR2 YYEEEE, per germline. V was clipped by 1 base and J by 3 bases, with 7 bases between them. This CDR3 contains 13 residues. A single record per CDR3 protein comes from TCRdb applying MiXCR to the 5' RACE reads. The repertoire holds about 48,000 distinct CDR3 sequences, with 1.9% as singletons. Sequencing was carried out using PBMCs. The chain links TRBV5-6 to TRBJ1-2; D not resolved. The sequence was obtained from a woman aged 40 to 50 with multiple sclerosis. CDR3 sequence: CASSLLRDYGYTF. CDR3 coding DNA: TGTGCCAGCAGCTTGTTAAGGGACTATGGCTACACCTTC.